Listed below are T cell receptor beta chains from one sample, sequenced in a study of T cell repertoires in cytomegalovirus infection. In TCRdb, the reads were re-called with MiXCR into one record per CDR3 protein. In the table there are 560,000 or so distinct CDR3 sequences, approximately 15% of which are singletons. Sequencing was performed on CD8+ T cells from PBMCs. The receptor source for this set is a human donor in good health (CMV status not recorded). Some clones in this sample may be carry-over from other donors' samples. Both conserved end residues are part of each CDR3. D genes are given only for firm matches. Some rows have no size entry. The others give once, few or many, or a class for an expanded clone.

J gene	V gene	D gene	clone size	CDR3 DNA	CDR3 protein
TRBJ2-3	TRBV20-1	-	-	TGCAGTGCCCTCCTAGCCGACAGCACAGATACGCAGTATTTT	CSALLADSTDTQYF
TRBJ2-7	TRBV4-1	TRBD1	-	TGCGCCAGCAGTCGGGACAGGGTGGGAGAGCAGTACTTC	CASSRDRVGEQYF
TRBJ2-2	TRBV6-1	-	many	TGTGCCAGCAAGAAAAGAGGGATAGACACCGGGGAGCTGTTTTTT	CASKKRGIDTGELFF
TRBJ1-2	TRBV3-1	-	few	TGTGCCAGCAGCCCGGGGGGTTTTCGTGGCTACACCTTC	CASSPGGFRGYTF
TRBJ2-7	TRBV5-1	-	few	TGCGCCAGCACCATTTCGGGACGCGGCTACGAGCAGTACTTC	CASTISGRGYEQYF
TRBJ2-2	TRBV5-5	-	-	TGTGCCAGCAGCTTGGGTTACGGGACACTTAACACCGGGGAGCTGTTTTTT	CASSLGYGTLNTGELFF
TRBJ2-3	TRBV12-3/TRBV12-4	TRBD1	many	TGTGCCAGCAGCTTCAGGGGGCGGCTGATAGATACGCAGTATTTT	CASSFRGRLIDTQYF
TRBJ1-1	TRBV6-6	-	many	TGTGCCAGCACCTTCCCGGGACTCACGAACACTGAAGCTTTCTTT	CASTFPGLTNTEAFF
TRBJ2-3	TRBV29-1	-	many	TGCAGCGTTGGCGGCGGTCGTAGCACAGATACGCAGTATTTT	CSVGGGRSTDTQYF
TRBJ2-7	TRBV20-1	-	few	TGCAGTGCTAGGAAGACGACCTACGAGCAGTACTTC	CSARKTTYEQYF
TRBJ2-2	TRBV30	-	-	TGTGCCTGGAGTGCAGGGGCAGGGGCCGGGGAGCTGTTTTTT	CAWSAGAGAGELFF
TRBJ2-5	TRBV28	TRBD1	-	TGTGCCAGCAGTTACATGACAGGGGCCCCGTACCAAGAGACCCAGTACTTC	CASSYMTGAPYQETQYF
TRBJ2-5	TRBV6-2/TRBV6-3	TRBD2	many	TGTGCCAGCAATTCAGGACCGGGAGGACTCCAAGAGACCCAGTACTTC	CASNSGPGGLQETQYF
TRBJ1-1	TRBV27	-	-	TGTGCCAGCAGTTTATCGATACAGGGAGAAGCTTTCTTT	CASSLSIQGEAFF
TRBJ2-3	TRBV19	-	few	TGTGCCAGTAGTATGATGGCGACAGATACGCAGTATTTT	CASSMMATDTQYF
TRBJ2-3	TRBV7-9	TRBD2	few	TGTGCCAGCAGCTTATATGGACTAGCGGGGGCCCGCACAGATACGCAGTATTTT	CASSLYGLAGARTDTQYF
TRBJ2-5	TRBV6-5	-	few	TGTGCCAGCAGTTCTCAGTCGAGGGCAGAGACCCAGTACTTC	CASSSQSRAETQYF
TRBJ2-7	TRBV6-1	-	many	TGTGCCAGCAGTGAACCTGCGGAATGGAGGGAAATCTACGAGCAGTACTTC	CASSEPAEWREIYEQYF
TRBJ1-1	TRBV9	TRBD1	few	TGTGCCAGCAGCCCCTCAGGACAGGGAGCGAAGGAAGCTTTCTTT	CASSPSGQGAKEAFF
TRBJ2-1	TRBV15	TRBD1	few	TGTGCCACCAGCAGACAGGGGGCCTACAATGAGCAGTTCTTC	CATSRQGAYNEQFF
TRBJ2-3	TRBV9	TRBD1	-	TGTGCCAGCAGCGCTGGAGACAGGGGGCTGGCAGATACGCAGTATTTT	CASSAGDRGLADTQYF
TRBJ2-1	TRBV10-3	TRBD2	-	TGTGCCATCAGTGAGAGGACTAGCGGGAGGCCCTCCTACAATGAGCAGTTCTTC	CAISERTSGRPSYNEQFF
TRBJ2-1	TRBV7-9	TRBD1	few	TGTGCCAGCAGCTTAGCTCCGGGACAGGGGTTGCACAATGAGCAGTTCTTC	CASSLAPGQGLHNEQFF
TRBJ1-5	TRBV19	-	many	TGTGCCAGTAGTATAAGGATACGAGGTGGCAATCAGCCCCAGCATTTT	CASSIRIRGGNQPQHF
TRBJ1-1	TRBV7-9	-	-	TGTGCCAGCAGCCCGGGCCTCGGGAGGAACACTGAAGCTTTCTTT	CASSPGLGRNTEAFF
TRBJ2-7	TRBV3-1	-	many	TGTGCCAGCAGCCAACGGGTTGGTACGCCTCCCTACGAGCAGTACTTC	CASSQRVGTPPYEQYF
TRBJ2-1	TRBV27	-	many	TGTGCCAGCAGTCCCGTGGGGGTCAATGAGCAGTTCTTC	CASSPVGVNEQFF
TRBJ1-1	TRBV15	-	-	TGTGCCACCAGCAGAGAGACGACGAGCAATGAAGCTTTCTTT	CATSRETTSNEAFF
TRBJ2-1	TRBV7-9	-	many	TGTGCCAGCAGCCCCCGACAGTCGGTATACAATGAGCAGTTCTTC	CASSPRQSVYNEQFF
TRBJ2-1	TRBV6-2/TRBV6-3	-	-	TGTGCCAGCAGTTACTCCTACCCCCTTGGGCGCGCAACCTACAATGAGCAGTTCTTC	CASSYSYPLGRATYNEQFF
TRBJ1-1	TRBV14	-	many	TGTGCCAGCAGCTCGCCGGGACCTGCTTTCTTT	CASSSPGPAFF
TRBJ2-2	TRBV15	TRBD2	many	TGTGCCACCAGCAGAGAACCATCAGCGGGAGTCGGGGAGCTGTTTTTT	CATSREPSAGVGELFF
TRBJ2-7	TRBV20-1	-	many	TGCAGTGCCCTCTTCTGGGGAGAGACTCTTTACGAGCAGTACTTC	CSALFWGETLYEQYF
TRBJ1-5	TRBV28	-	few	TGTGCCAGCAGTTTAAATATGGTCCAGCCCCAGCATTTT	CASSLNMVQPQHF
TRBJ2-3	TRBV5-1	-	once	TGCGCCAGCAGCGTGACAGGAGTAGTCCCCCTCACAGATACGCAGTATTTT	CASSVTGVVPLTDTQYF
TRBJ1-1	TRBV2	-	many	TGTGCCAGCGTCAGGTCGCTTGAAGCTTTCTTT	CASVRSLEAFF
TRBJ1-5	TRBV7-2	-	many	TGTGCCAGCAGCTTCCGGGACTGGGGTGTTCAGCCCCAGCATTTT	CASSFRDWGVQPQHF
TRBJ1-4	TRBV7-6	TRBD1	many	TGTGCCAGCAGCAATACAGGGGGCTGGGTGGGCGGTGAAAAACTGTTTTTT	CASSNTGGWVGGEKLFF
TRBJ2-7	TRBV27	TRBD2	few	TGTGCCAGCAGTTTGGGCGGACTAGCGGGATGGAACTACGAGCAGTACTTC	CASSLGGLAGWNYEQYF
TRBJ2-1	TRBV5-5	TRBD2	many	TGTGCCAGCAGCTCACTGGGACTAGCGGGAGTCAATGAGCAGTTCTTC	CASSSLGLAGVNEQFF
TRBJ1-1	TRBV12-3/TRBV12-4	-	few	TGTGCCAGCAGTTTCGTCGGGGTCCTGAACACTGAAGCTTTCTTT	CASSFVGVLNTEAFF
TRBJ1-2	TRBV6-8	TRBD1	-	TGTGCCAGCAGACCACAGGGGGCGGTTAGCTACACCTTC	CASRPQGAVSYTF
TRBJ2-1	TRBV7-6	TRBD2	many	TGTGCCAGCAGCTCTAGCGGGAGTACAAACAATGAGCAGTTCTTC	CASSSSGSTNNEQFF
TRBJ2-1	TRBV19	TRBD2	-	TGTGCCAGTAGTATTTTGACTAGCGGGTTTAGGGATGAGCAGTTCTTC	CASSILTSGFRDEQFF
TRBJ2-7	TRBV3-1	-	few	TGTGCCAGCAGCCAAGGTTGGGGCAAGACCTACGAGCAGTACTTC	CASSQGWGKTYEQYF
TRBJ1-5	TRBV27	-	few	TGTGCCAGCAGTCCTTCCATCCGCTGGCAGCCCCAGCATTTT	CASSPSIRWQPQHF
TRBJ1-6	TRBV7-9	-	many	TGTGCCAGCAGGAGGGCAGAAAATCTCTCACCCCTCCACTTT	CASRRAENLSPLHF
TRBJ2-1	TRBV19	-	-	TGTGCCAGTAGTTATTCGATCTACAATGAGCAGTTCTTC	CASSYSIYNEQFF
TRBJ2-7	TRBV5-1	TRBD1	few	TGCGCCAGCAGGGGCGGAACAGGGGTATTCTACGAGCAGTACTTC	CASRGGTGVFYEQYF
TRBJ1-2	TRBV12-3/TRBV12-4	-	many	TGTGCCAGCAGTAACCATCCCGCCAGGGCCATACTTAACTATGGCTACACCTTC	CASSNHPARAILNYGYTF
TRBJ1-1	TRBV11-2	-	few	TGTGCCAGCAGCCCTGGGGATTCTGCTTTCTTT	CASSPGDSAFF
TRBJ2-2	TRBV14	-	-	TGTGCCAGCAGCCCGCGGACCGGGACAACGAACACCGGGGAGCTGTTTTTT	CASSPRTGTTNTGELFF
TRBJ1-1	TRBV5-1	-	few	TGCGCCAGCAGCTTGAGTATGGGTTCAAGAGCTGAAGCTTTCTTT	CASSLSMGSRAEAFF
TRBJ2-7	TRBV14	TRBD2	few	TGTGCCAGCAGCCAGTACAGAAGCGGGGGCCAATTATCCGAGCAGTACTTC	CASSQYRSGGQLSEQYF